This TCR beta chain was identified in a study of blood T cells in healthy people across ages (dated by TCRdb to 2014 to 2015). Context from the whole study: In model experiments, template switching captured roughly one uniquely barcoded TCR beta cDNA molecule for every two T cells. Using deep sequencing normalized with unique cDNA molecular identifiers, the study measured how TCR beta repertoire diversity changes with age. Donors were grouped into four age groups: young (average roughly 15 years), middle-aged (39), aged (about 60) and long-lived (about 90). To avoid experimental bias, donors of different ages were spread randomly across the sequencing lanes. Two additional independent replicas of 1 million unique cDNA reads from the same blood draw were analyzed for two donors (one aged 18 to 30 and one aged 80 or older).

As concerns this clonotype: Its binding antigen is unknown. The sample holds no much larger clone one base away, and base qualities are not on file.

Deletion took 3 bases off V and 4 bases off J, with a span of 24 bases between the germline ends. The CDR3 goes from the cysteine to the phenylalanine over 18 residues. CDR3 DNA is the only sequence kept; it has 54 bases, read in frame from the first base. Via the germline V gene, CDR1 is ENHRY and CDR2 SYGVKD. The roughly 38 donors, aged about 6 to 95 years, were systemically healthy Caucasian individuals from Russia. Each donor gave around 9.5 milliliters of peripheral blood, collected into EDTA-treated Vacutainer tubes. Ficoll-Paque density-gradient centrifugation was used to isolate PBMCs, with at least 7 million per sample. Total RNA was extracted from PBMCs with Trizol reagent, with at least 5.5 micrograms obtained per sample. For every donor, an aliquot of PBMCs went through flow cytometry to measure the percentages of naive CD45RAhigh/CD27high T cells. Paper-wide results and their limitations: The CMV infection status of donors was not known, potentially confounding age-related changes in expanded clonotypes. Because profiling used bulk unsorted PBMCs, naive and antigen-experienced compartments could not be compared conclusively. As age increased, observed TCR beta diversity per million T cells dropped in a roughly linear way, and a significant reduction was already evident by age about 40. Compared with the aged group, the long-lived group had more naive CD4+ T cells, fewer expanded clones and increased TCR diversity, suggesting age selection. There was a strong correlation between observed TCR beta diversity and the percentage of naive T cells measured by flow cytometry. Total diversity estimates from one million sequenced T cells were considered lower bounds and underestimates.

The library relied on 5' RACE. Data came from an Illumina HiSeq 2500. A second PCR of 7 to 11 cycles was run with a J-beta primer mix and a sample-barcoded 5' primer. A template-switch 5' adaptor carrying 12 random nucleotides introduced a unique molecular identifier onto each TCR beta cDNA molecule. At least 2.5 million CDR3-containing paired-end reads were obtained from each sample. First-strand cDNA synthesis was performed from all RNA using the Mint cDNA synthesis kit, with priming by a TRBC-specific oligonucleotide. All cDNA was treated with uracil-DNA glycosylase and then went through a first 18-cycle PCR with the universal primers M1SS and BC2_uni_R. Turning to the authors' computational methods: Normalization of each sample was performed by random selection of 1 million high-quality reads, each carrying a distinct molecular identifier. Reads with shared molecular identifiers were discarded instead of being binned into consensus sequences. MiTCR, run with a Q25 quality threshold and the strictest error-elimination algorithm, handled CDR3 identification, clonotype clustering and error correction. A nonparametric unseen species model with Euler transformation was used to estimate lower-bound total TCR beta diversity. Starting from the raw public reads, TCRdb applied fastp trimming at Q25, assembled clones with MiXCR and retained in-frame beta chains. Identical CDR3 proteins give one entry, which carries the most common genes and DNA. It is TCRdb's table, rather than the study itself, that gives the V and J calls and clone size. Present in this sample are about 1.8 million distinct CDR3 sequences, roughly 50% of which were seen just once. The ten largest clones take up more than 2% of the sample.

The sequence is built from TRBV10-3 and TRBJ1-2; the D gene identity is not certain. The TCR comes from a woman between 40 and 50 years old in good health. Material: blood. The DNA reads as follows: TGTGCCATCAGTGACCTCAAGGCCTTTACCGGGCCTGCCTATGGCTACACCTTC. Its protein is CAISDLKAFTGPAYGYTF.